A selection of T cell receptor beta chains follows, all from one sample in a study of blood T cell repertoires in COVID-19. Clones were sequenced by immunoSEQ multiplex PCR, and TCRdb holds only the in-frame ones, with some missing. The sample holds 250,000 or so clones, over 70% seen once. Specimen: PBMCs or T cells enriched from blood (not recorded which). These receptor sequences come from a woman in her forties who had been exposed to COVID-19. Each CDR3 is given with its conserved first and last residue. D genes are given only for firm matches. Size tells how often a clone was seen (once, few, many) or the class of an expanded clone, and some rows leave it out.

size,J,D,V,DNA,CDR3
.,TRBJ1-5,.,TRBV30,TGTGCCTGGAGTACCTTACAGGATCAGCCCCAGCATTTT,CAWSTLQDQPQHF
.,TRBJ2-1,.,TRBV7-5,TGTGCCAGAAGCGCACGGACTAGCGGAGGGAGGGACAATGAGCAGTTCTTC,CARSARTSGGRDNEQFF
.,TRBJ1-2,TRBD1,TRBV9,TGTGCCAGCAGCGTGGCCGGGACAGGGGCCACCTATGGCTACACCTTC,CASSVAGTGATYGYTF
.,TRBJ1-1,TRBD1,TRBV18,TGTGCCAGCCACGAGGACAGGGCTGATAATGAAGCTTTCTTT,CASHEDRADNEAFF
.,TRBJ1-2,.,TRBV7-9,TGTGCCAGCAGCTTGGGGCCCGGCCAGGGTTTCTATGGCTACACCTTC,CASSLGPGQGFYGYTF
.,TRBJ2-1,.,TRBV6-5,TGTGCCAGCAGTACCCTAAACGTCGCCTACAATGAGCAGTTCTTC,CASSTLNVAYNEQFF
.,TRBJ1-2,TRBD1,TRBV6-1,TGTGCCAGCAGTGATACCGGGACAGGGTACTATGGCTACACCTTC,CASSDTGTGYYGYTF
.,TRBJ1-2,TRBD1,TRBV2,TGTGCCAGCAGGTTAACAGGGGAAGGCTATGGCTACACCTTC,CASRLTGEGYGYTF
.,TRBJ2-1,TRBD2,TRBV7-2,TGTGCCAGCAGCGTTAGCGGGGGGACCCTGACCAATGAGCAGTTCTTC,CASSVSGGTLTNEQFF
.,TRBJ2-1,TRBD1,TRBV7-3,TGTGCCAGCAGCTTCGGGACAGGGCCCTACAATGAGCAGTTCTTC,CASSFGTGPYNEQFF
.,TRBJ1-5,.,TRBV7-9,TGTGCCAGCAGCTTAGCGAGGAATCAGCCCCAGCATTTT,CASSLARNQPQHF
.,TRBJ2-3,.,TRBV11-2,TGTGCCAGCAGCTTTGTCTCCTACACAGATACGCAGTATTTT,CASSFVSYTDTQYF
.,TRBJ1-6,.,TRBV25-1,TGTGCCAGCAGTCAGGGGATGGCCCTCCACTTT,CASSQGMALHF
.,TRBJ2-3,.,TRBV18,TGTGCCAGCTCCCCCTTGACTACGGGCGAGGGATTTAGCACAGATACGCAGTATTTT,CASSPLTTGEGFSTDTQYF
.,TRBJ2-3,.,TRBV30,TGTGCCTGGAGCGGATCTAGGAGAGGAATGGATACGCAGTATTTT,CAWSGSRRGMDTQYF
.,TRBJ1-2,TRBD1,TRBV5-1,TGTGCCAGCAGTTCGAGGACAGGGGGCGCGTCTAACTATGGCTACACCTTC,CASSSRTGGASNYGYTF
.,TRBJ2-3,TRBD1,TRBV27,TGTGCCAGCAGTTCGAATCCAGGGGGCCCAACAGATACGCAGTATTTT,CASSSNPGGPTDTQYF
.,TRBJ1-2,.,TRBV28,TGTGCCAGCAGTTTTCCAGGAAACTATGGCTACACCTTC,CASSFPGNYGYTF
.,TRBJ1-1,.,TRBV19,TGTGCCAGTAGTATTTATCTGGGAGGACACACTGAAGCTTTCTTT,CASSIYLGGHTEAFF
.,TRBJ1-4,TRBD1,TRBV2,TGTGCCAGCGAGAGGGACAGGGAGAATGAAAAACTGTTTTTT,CASERDRENEKLFF
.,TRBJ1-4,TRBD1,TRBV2,TGTGCCAGCAACATCCATCAGGGGGTGGAGAAGAAACTGTTTTTT,CASNIHQGVEKKLFF
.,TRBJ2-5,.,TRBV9,TGTGCCAGCAGCGCTCGGACGGTGGGGCGAGAGACCCAGTACTTC,CASSARTVGRETQYF
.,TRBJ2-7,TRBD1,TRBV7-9,TGTGCCAGCAGCTCGGGACAGCAGTTCTACGAGCAGTACTTC,CASSSGQQFYEQYF
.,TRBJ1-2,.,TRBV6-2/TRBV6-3,TGTGCCAGCAGTTCGCACAGCCTCTATGGCTACACCTTC,CASSSHSLYGYTF
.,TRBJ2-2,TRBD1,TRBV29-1,TGCAGCGTTCAAGGGACAGGGGTCGGGGAGCTGTTTTTT,CSVQGTGVGELFF
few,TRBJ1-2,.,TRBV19,TGTGCCAGTAGTAATAACAACAGGGAAAGAGATCGCTATGGCTACACCTTC,CASSNNNRERDRYGYTF
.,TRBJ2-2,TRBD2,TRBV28,TGTGCCAGCAGTCCTCCGGGACTAGCTTCCGGGGAGCTGTTTTTT,CASSPPGLASGELFF